This T cell receptor beta chain was documented in a study of T cells in Graves' hyperthyroidism and ophthalmopathy. The CDR3 spans 13 residues. V gave up 5 bases and J gave up 8 bases; unmatched junction bases: 6. Germline lookup yields CDR1 SGHTA and CDR2 FQGTGA. Amplification yielded TCR beta CDR3 regions, with RNA transcripts as the source. A set of HTBI primers served as the primers for a first-round RT-PCR of the TCR CDR3. One entry per CDR3 protein results from TCRdb running MiXCR on the multiplex PCR reads. The data hold 94,000 or so distinct CDR3 sequences, with over 50% observed a single time. Study observations and caveats: Separation of ophthalmopathy from stable hyperthyroidism was achieved by a 13 V-J model.

As to this clonotype: Its matching antigen is unknown.

PBMCs were obtained from under 13 ml fresh peripheral blood. Sequencing was performed on blood. V is TRBV7-3 and J is TRBJ2-1, with TRBD2 matching over 7 bases. This receptor was obtained from a woman between 40 and 55 years old with Graves' hyperthyroidism. CDR3 sequence: CASSLRGRDEQFF. CDR3 bases: TGTGCCAGCAGCCTGCGGGGGAGGGATGAGCAGTTCTTC.